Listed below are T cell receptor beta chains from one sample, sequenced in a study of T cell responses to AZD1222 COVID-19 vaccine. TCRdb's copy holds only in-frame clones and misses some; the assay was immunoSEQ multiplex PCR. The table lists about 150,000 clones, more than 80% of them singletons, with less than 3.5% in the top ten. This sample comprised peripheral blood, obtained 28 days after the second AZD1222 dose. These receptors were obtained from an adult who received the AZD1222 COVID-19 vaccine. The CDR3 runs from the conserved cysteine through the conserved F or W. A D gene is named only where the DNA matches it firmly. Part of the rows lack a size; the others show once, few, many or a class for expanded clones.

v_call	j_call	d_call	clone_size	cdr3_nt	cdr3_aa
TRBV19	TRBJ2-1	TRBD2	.	TGTGCCAGTAGTGCCGGACTAGCGGAGCATTACAATGAGCAGTTCTTC	CASSAGLAEHYNEQFF
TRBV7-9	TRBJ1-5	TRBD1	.	TGTGCCAGCAGCCTGGGACAGGGGGCGAGCAATCAGCCCCAGCATTTT	CASSLGQGASNQPQHF
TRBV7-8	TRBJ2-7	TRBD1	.	TGTGCCAGCAGCTTAAGCGGCCAGGGGGCTTACGAGCAGTACTTC	CASSLSGQGAYEQYF
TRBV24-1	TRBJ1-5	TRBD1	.	TGTGCCACCAGTGATTCTAAGGGGGCCCATTATCAGCCCCAGCATTTT	CATSDSKGAHYQPQHF
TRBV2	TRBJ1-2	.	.	TGTGCCAGCAGTGAAGTGGACAGAGGAGTCCGTGGCTACACCTTC	CASSEVDRGVRGYTF
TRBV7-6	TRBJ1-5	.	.	TGTGCCAGCAGCTTAGGCCAGAATCAGCCCCAGCATTTT	CASSLGQNQPQHF
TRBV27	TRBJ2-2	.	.	TGTGCCAGCAGTTTAGGGGTCGGGGAGCTGTTTTTT	CASSLGVGELFF
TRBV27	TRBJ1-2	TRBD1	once	TGTGCCAGCAGCTACAGGGGGACTAACTATGGCTACACCTTC	CASSYRGTNYGYTF
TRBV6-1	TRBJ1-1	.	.	TGTGCCAGCAGTGAAGGTGGTAGAAACACTGAAGCTTTCTTT	CASSEGGRNTEAFF
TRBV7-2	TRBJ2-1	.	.	TGTGCCAGCAGCTTATTTCGCGGGAAAGCGTATGAGCAGTTCTTC	CASSLFRGKAYEQFF
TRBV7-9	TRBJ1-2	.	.	TGTGCCAGCAGCTTCACAGGGTTGACCTATGGCTACACCTTC	CASSFTGLTYGYTF
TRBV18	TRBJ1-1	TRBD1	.	TGTGCCAGCTCACCATCGACAGGGGCGAACACTGAAGCTTTCTTT	CASSPSTGANTEAFF
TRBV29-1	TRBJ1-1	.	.	TGCAGCGTCTCTCAAGTCGGGGGCACTGAAGCTTTCTTT	CSVSQVGGTEAFF
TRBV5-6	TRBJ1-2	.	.	TGTGCCAGCAGCTTGGTACAGGGAGATTTGAGCGGCTACACCTTC	CASSLVQGDLSGYTF
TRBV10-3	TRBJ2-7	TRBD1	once	TGTGCCATCAGCGCCGACAGGGTCGGGCAGTACTTC	CAISADRVGQYF
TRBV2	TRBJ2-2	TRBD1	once	TGTGCCAGCAAGGACAGGCCGGGCACCGGGGAGCTGTTTTTT	CASKDRPGTGELFF
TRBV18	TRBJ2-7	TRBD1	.	TGTGCCAGCTCACGCGACAGGGACTCCTACGAGCAGTACTTC	CASSRDRDSYEQYF
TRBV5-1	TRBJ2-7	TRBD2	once	TGCGCCAGCAGCTTGATGGCTAGCGGGGGTGGCTGGGAGCAGTACTTC	CASSLMASGGGWEQYF
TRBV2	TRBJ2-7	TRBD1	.	TGTGCCAGCAGTGCCCCCACCCAGGGGGTGCTAGACGAGCAGTACTTC	CASSAPTQGVLDEQYF
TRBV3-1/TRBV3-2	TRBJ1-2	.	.	TGTGCCAGCAGCCAAGCTTCCGCAGGGCTGTCACTTAACTATGGCTACACCTTC	CASSQASAGLSLNYGYTF
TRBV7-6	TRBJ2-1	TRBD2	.	TGTGCCAGCAGCAGGACTAGCGGGAGTTCGAATGAGCAGTTCTTC	CASSRTSGSSNEQFF
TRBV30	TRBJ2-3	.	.	TGTGCCTGGAGTAGAAGCACAGATACGCAGTATTTT	CAWSRSTDTQYF
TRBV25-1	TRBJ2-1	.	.	TGTGCCAGCAGTATCGGACTTTTACAGCAGTTCTTC	CASSIGLLQQFF
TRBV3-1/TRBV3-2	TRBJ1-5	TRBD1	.	TGTGCCAGCAGCCAAGATTTGGGACAGGGGTTACAGCCCCAGCATTTT	CASSQDLGQGLQPQHF
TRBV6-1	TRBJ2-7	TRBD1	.	TGTGCCAGCAGTGAAGCGGGCAGGGGGACCTACGAGCAGTACTTC	CASSEAGRGTYEQYF
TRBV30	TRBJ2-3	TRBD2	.	TGTGCCTGGAGTGGTTTACTAGCGGGAGCGGCAGATACGCAGTATTTT	CAWSGLLAGAADTQYF
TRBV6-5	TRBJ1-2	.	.	TGTGCCAGCGGCCGGGACGGAAACTTATATGGCTACACCTTC	CASGRDGNLYGYTF
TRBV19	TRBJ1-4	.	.	TGTGCCAGTAGTAGAGTCAGCTTTAATGAAAAACTGTTTTTT	CASSRVSFNEKLFF
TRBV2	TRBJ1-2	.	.	TGTGCCAGCACCGAAAGACAGGACCTGAATAGCTACACCTTC	CASTERQDLNSYTF
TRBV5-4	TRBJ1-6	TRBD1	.	TGTGCCAGCAGCCCCCCCATCCGGACAGGGGGCGTTTCACCCCTCCACTTT	CASSPPIRTGGVSPLHF
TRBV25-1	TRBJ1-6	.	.	TGTGCCAGCAGTGAGGGGCCTAATTCACCCCTCCACTTT	CASSEGPNSPLHF
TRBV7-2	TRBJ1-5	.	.	TGTGCCAGCAGCTTAGAAGGGAGGGATCAGCCCCAGCATTTT	CASSLEGRDQPQHF
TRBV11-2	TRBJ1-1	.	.	TGTGCCAGCCGGAGATCCAGGGACACTGAAGCTTTCTTT	CASRRSRDTEAFF
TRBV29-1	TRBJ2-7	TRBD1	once	TGCAGCGTTGCGGGACAGTATTCCTACGAGCAGTACTTC	CSVAGQYSYEQYF
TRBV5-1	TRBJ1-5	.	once	TGCGCCAGCAGCTTGGGGGAGGCAGCGAATCAGCCCCAGCATTTT	CASSLGEAANQPQHF
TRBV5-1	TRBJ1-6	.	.	TGCGCCAGCATCCGGAGGGCCACGGGCGATAGGTATAATTCACCCCTCCACTTT	CASIRRATGDRYNSPLHF
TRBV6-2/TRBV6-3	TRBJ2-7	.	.	TGTGCCAGCAGCCTTACGATCGGTTCCTACGAGCAGTACTTC	CASSLTIGSYEQYF
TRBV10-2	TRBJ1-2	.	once	TGCGCCAGCAGTGCCCAGAGTGGGAGTGGCTACACCTTC	CASSAQSGSGYTF
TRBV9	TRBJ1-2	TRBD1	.	TGTGCCAGCAGCGTAGAGGGACAGGCCTATGGCTACACCTTC	CASSVEGQAYGYTF
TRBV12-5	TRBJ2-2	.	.	TGTGCTAGTGGTTTGGGGAGGGTAGGTGGCGGGGAGCTGTTTTTT	CASGLGRVGGGELFF